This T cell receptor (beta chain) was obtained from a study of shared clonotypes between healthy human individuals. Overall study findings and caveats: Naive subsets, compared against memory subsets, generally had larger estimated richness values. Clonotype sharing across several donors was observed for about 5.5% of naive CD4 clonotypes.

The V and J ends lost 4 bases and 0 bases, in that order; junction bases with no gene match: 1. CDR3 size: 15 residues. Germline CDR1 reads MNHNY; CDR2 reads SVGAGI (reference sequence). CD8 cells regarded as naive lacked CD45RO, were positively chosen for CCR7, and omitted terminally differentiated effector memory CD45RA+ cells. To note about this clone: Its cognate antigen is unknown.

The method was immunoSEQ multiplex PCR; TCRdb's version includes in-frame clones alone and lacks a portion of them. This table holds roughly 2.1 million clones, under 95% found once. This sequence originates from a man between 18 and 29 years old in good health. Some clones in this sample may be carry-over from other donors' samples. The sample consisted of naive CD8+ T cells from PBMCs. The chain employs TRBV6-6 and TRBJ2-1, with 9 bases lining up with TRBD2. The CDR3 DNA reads TGTGCCAGCAGTTTTAGCGGGAGCTCCTACAATGAGCAGTTCTTC. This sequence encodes CASSFSGSSYNEQFF.